This section outlines one TCR beta chain sequence together with its context. Here immunoSEQ multiplex PCR was the method, and the copy in TCRdb shows in-frame clones only, minus some. The sample consists of around 310,000 clones, about 87% of them appearing once. CDR3 length equals 14 residues. V was pared by 4 bases and J by 4 bases, with 6 bases of the junction left unmatched. Germline V gene data show CDR1 as WSHSY and CDR2 as SAAADI. Living in about two dozen US areas, the participants were between about 18 and 100 years of age. Participant-reported clinical history was the basis for cohort assignment. The data originate from a study of blood T cell repertoires in COVID-19. Study in general: Collection of acute and convalescent COVID-19 samples took place in the United States, Italy and Spain.

This TCR was sampled from a man aged 25 to 40 who had recovered from COVID-19. Sequenced: PBMCs or T cells enriched from blood (not recorded which). V is TRBV10-2 and J is TRBJ2-5; 7 bases are a match to TRBD1. CDR3 loop: CASSASGTVETQYF. The CDR3 nucleotides read TGCGCCAGCAGTGCTTCCGGGACAGTAGAGACCCAGTACTTC.